This T cell receptor beta chain was obtained from a study of blood T cells in healthy people across ages. Overall study: Roughly one uniquely barcoded beta molecule per two T cells was captured.

This CDR3 is 17 amino acids long. Germline CDR1 reads SNHLY; CDR2 reads FYNNEI. Study conclusions and caveats: A roughly linear fall in TCR beta diversity per million T cells was seen with increasing age.

A J-beta primer mix and a sample-barcoded 5' primer were used in a second PCR of roughly 7 to 12 cycles. MiXCR, run by TCRdb on the 5' RACE reads, gives a single entry per CDR3 protein. The data hold some 560,000 distinct CDR3 sequences, with roughly a quarter observed a single time. This clonotype was seen a few times. Its specificity is not known. The same specimen was also included in a second study, on T cells of mothers and their children.

The chain carries TRBV2 and TRBJ2-5; TRBD2 matches at 10 bases. The DNA end is more similar to TRBJ2-1, so the J call may be wrong. The receptor was derived from a boy between 2 and 10 years old in good health. Sequenced sample: blood. The CDR3 here is CASKGAPSGGPYNEQFF. CDR3 bases: TGTGCCAGCAAGGGAGCCCCTAGCGGGGGACCCTACAATGAGCAGTTCTTC.